The clone carrying this T cell receptor beta chain was recorded many times. Its target is unknown. Listed TCR primers and previously described methods were used for bulk TCR libraries. TCRdb independently ran MiXCR on the PCR reads; one entry per CDR3 protein. The sample shows more than 550,000 distinct CDR3 sequences, roughly 23% of them seen only once. The sample originates from a study of molecular identifiers for immune sequencing clone quantification. Study-wide findings and caveats: Clones above 20 RNA copies held over 97% of effector molecules, under 1% in naive cells.

This receptor was obtained from a human donor in good health. Some libraries in this study had Jurkat cell RNA spiked in. The sample consisted of naive CD8+ T cells from blood, with Jurkat cell RNA spiked in. Described subset: FACS-sorted CD8+CD4-CCR7+CD45RA+ naive T cells.

The CDR3: CSARGFPIEQYF. For the CDR3, the DNA is TGCAGTGCTAGGGGCTTTCCCATCGAGCAGTACTTC. The chain carries TRBV20-1 and TRBJ2-7; the D is unclear. The CDR3 contains 12 residues. V was clipped by 3 bases and J by 6 bases, with 12 bases between them. Germline V CDR1 and CDR2: DFQATT, SNEGSKA (reference sequence).